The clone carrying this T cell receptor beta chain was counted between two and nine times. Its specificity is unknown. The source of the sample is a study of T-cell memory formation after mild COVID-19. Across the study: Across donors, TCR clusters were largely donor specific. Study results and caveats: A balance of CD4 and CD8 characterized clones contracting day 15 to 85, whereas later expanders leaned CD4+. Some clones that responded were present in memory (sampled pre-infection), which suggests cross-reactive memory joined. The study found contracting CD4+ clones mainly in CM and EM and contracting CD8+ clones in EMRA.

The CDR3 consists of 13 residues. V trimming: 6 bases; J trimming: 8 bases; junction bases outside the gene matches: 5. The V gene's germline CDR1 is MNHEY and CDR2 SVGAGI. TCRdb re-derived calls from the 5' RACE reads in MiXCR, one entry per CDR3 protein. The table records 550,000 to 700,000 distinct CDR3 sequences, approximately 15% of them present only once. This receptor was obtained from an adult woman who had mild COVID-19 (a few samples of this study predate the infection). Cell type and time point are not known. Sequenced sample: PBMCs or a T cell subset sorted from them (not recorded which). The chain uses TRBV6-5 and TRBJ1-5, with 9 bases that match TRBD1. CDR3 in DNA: TGTGCCAGCAGCCGGGACAGGGATAAGCCCCAGCATTTT. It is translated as CASSRDRDKPQHF.